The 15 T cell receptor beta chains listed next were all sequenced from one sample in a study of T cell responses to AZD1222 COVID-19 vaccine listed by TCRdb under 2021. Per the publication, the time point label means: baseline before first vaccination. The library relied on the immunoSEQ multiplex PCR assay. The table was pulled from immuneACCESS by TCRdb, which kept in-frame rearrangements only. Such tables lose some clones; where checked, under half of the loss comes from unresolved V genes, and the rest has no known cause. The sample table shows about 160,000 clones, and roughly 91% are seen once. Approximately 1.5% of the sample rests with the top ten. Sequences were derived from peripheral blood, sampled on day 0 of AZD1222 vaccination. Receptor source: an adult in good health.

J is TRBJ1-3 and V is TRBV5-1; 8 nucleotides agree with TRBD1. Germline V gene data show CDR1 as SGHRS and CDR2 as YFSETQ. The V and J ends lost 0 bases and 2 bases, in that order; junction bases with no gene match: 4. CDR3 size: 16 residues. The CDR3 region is CASSLDTGGTGNTIYF. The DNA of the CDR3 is TGCGCCAGCAGCTTGGATACAGGGGGGACTGGAAACACCATATATTTT.

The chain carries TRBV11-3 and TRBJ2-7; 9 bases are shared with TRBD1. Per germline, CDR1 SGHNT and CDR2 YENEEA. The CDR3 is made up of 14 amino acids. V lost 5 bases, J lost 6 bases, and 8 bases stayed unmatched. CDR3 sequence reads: CASSQIQGASEQYF. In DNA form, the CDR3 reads TGTGCCAGCAGCCAAATACAGGGGGCGTCCGAGCAGTACTTC. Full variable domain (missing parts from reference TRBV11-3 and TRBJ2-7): EAGVVQSPRYKIIEKKQPVAFWCNPISGHNTLYWYLQNLGQGPELLIRYENEEAVDDSQLPKDRFSAERLKGVDSTLKIQPAELGDSAVYLCASSQIQGASEQYFGPGTRLTVT.

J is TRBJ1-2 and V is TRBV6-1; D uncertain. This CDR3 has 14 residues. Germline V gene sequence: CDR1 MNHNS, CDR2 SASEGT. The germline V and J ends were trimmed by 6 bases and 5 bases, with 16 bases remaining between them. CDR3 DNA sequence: TGTGCCAGCAGCTCCTCCCCGATCCAGTATGGCTACACCTTC. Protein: CASSSSPIQYGYTF.

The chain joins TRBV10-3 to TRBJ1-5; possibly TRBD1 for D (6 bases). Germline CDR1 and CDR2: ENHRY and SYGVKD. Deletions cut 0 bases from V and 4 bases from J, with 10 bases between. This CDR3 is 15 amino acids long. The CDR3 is CAISESGGLNQPQHF. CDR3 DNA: TGTGCCATCAGTGAGTCAGGGGGTCTGAATCAGCCCCAGCATTTT.

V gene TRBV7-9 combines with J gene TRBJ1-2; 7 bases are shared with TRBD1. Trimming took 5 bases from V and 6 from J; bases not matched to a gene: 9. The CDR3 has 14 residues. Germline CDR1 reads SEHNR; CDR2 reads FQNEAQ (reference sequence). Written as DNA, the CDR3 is TGTGCCAGCAGCGCCACCGGGACAGATCATGGCTACACCTTC. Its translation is CASSATGTDHGYTF.

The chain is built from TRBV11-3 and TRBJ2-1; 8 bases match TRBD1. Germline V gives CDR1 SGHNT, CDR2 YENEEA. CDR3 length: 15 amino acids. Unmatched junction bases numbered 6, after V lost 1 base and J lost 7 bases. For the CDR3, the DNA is TGTGCCAGCAGCTTAGGAGACAGGGGATTGAATGAGCAGTTCTTC. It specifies CASSLGDRGLNEQFF. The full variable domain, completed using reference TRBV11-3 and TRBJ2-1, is EAGVVQSPRYKIIEKKQPVAFWCNPISGHNTLYWYLQNLGQGPELLIRYENEEAVDDSQLPKDRFSAERLKGVDSTLKIQPAELGDSAVYLCASSLGDRGLNEQFFGPGTRLTVL.

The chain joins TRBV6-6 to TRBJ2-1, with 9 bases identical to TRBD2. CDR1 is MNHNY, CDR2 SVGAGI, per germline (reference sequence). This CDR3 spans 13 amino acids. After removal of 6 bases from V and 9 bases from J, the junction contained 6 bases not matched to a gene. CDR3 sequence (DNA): TGTGCCAGCAGCCCGGGACTAGCCCGTGAGCAGTTCTTC. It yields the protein CASSPGLAREQFF.

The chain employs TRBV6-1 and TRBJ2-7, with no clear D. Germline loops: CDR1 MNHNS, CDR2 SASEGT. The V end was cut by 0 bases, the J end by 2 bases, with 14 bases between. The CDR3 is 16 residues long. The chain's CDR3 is CASSEATAQRAYEQYF. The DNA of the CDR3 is TGTGCCAGCAGTGAAGCGACGGCACAGCGCGCCTACGAGCAGTACTTC.

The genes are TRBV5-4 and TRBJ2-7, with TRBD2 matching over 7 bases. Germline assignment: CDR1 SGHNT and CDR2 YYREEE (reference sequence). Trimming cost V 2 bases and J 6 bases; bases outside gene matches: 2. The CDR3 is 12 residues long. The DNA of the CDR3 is TGTGCCAGCAGCTTTGGGAGGGGCGAGCAGTACTTC. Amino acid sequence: CASSFGRGEQYF.

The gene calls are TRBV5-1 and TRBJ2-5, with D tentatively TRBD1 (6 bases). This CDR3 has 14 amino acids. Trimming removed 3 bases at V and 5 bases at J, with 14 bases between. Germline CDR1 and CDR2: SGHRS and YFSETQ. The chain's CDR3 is CASSSFQGRETQYF. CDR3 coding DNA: TGCGCCAGCAGCTCATTCCAGGGGCGGGAGACCCAGTACTTC. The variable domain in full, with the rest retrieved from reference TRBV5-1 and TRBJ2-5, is KAGVTQTPRYLIKTRGQQVTLSCSPISGHRSVSWYQQTPGQGLQFLFEYFSETQRNKGNFPGRFSGRQFSNSRSEMNVSTLELGDSALYLCASSSFQGRETQYFGPGTRLLVL.

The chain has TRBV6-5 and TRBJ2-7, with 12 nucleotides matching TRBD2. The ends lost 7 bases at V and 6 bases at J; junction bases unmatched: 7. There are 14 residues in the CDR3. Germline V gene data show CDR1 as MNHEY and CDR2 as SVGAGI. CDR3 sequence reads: CASIGLAGSGEQYF. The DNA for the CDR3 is TGTGCCAGCATTGGACTAGCGGGAAGCGGCGAGCAGTACTTC.

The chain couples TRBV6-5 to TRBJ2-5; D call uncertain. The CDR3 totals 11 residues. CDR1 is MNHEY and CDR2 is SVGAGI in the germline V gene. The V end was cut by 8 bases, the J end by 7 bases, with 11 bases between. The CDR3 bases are TGTGCCAGCGGCAGCCCAGGGACCCAGTACTTC. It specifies CASGSPGTQYF.

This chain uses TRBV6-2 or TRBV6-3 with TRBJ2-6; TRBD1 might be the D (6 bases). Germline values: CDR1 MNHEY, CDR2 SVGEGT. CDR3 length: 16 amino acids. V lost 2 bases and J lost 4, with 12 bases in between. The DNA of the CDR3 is TGTGCCAGCAGTTACCAGGGGATTGCCGGGGCCAACGTCCTGACTTTC. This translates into CASSYQGIAGANVLTF.

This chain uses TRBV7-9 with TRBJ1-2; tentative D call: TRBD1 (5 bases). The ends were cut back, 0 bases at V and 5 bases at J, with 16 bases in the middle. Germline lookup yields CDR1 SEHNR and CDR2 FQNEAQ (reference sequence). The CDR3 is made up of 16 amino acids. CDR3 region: CASSLATAVGEYGYTF. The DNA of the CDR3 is TGTGCCAGCAGCTTAGCGACAGCGGTAGGGGAGTATGGCTACACCTTC.

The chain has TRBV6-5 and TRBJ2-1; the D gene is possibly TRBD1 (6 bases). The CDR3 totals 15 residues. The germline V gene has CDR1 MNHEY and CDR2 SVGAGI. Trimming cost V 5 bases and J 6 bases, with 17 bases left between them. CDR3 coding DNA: TGTGCCAGCAGTCGAAAGGGACACCGGAGCAATGAGCAGTTCTTC. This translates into CASSRKGHRSNEQFF.